Listed here is a single T cell receptor beta chain. No antigen is known for it. This sample is drawn from a study of T cell responses to AZD1222 COVID-19 vaccine. J gave up 3 bases and V 4 bases, and 2 bases lay outside the gene matches. Germline CDR1 and CDR2: MDHEN and SYDVKM. The CDR3 is 13 residues long. Study observations and caveats: Spike-specific TCR breadth and depth went up after people got two AZD1222 doses. Close to half of all spike-specific TCRs reportedly target regions of the variants that are unmutated.

TCRdb's table, derived via immunoSEQ multiplex PCR, lists solely in-frame clones and lacks some. Of about 190,000 clones listed, almost 95% were seen once; the top ten hold 9.2%. J is TRBJ1-2 and V is TRBV28; 7 nucleotides agree with TRBD1. Sequenced material: peripheral blood, taken on day 0 of AZD1222 vaccination. The TCR comes from an adult in good health. The CDR3 DNA sequence: TGTGCCAGCAGTTCCGGGACAGACTATGGCTACACCTTC. Its protein is CASSSGTDYGYTF.